One and the same sample provided the 25 T cell receptor beta chains below, sequenced in a study of CD8+ T cells in alopecia areata. This sample's treatment: oral pan-JAK inhibitor, 5-10 mg twice daily. Investigators isolated RNA and reverse transcribed it into cDNA to act as the sequencing template. Method: immunoSEQ multiplex PCR; TCRdb's copy keeps in-frame clones and lacks some. The sample has about 200,000 clones; about three fifths are singletons. Source: CD4+ T cells sorted from blood, taken at week 4, from a patient treated with tofacitinib. The receptors were sampled from a human donor with alopecia areata.

V is TRBV4-3 and J is TRBJ2-1; 11 nucleotides agree with TRBD2. J gave up 9 bases and V 0 bases, and 4 bases lay outside the gene matches. The CDR3 totals 15 residues. The germline V gene encodes CDR1 LGHNA and CDR2 YSLEER. The CDR3 reads CASSQDHGTSGEQFF. The CDR3 DNA follows: TGCGCCAGCAGCCAAGATCATGGGACTAGCGGTGAGCAGTTCTTC.

The chain uses TRBV19 and TRBJ2-3; D remains unclear. CDR1 and CDR2 from the germline V gene are LNHDA and SQIVND (reference sequence). Trimming shortened V by 1 base and J by 0 bases, and 8 bases separated the two germline ends. This CDR3 contains 15 residues. DNA for the CDR3: TGTGCCAGTAGTATAGCGCACCACAGCACAGATACGCAGTATTTT. It yields the protein CASSIAHHSTDTQYF.

V usage is TRBV4-3 and J usage is TRBJ2-1; D call uncertain. V was clipped by 0 bases and J by 0 bases, with 9 bases between them. This CDR3 region has 16 residues. CDR1 LGHNA and CDR2 YSLEER come from the germline V gene. CDR3 DNA: TGCGCCAGCAGCCAAGATACCTCGAGCTCCTACAATGAGCAGTTCTTC. It encodes CASSQDTSSSYNEQFF.

The chain joins TRBV2 to TRBJ1-3; no clear D gene. This CDR3 has 12 amino acids. V lost 3 bases and J lost 8, with 8 bases in between. Germline CDR1 is SNHLY and CDR2 is FYNNEI. CDR3 coding DNA: TGTGCCAGCAGTGAGAATGAAGACACCATATATTTT. Encoded protein: CASSENEDTIYF.

This clone was counted only a few times. This chain uses TRBV29-1 with TRBJ2-7, with a weak D call TRBD1 (6 bases). Germline loops: CDR1 SQVTM, CDR2 ANQGSEA. This CDR3 contains 15 residues. V was cut by 3 bases and J by 0 bases, with 15 bases left in between. CDR3 sequence: CSVEGAGTSSYEQYF. DNA of the CDR3: TGCAGCGTTGAGGGGGCAGGGACCTCCTCCTACGAGCAGTACTTC.

The chain links TRBV30 to TRBJ1-4; D gene ambiguous. V was cut by 0 bases and J by 11 bases, with 7 bases left in between. The CDR3 totals 11 residues. Per germline, CDR1 GTSNPN and CDR2 SVGIG (reference sequence). The CDR3 region is CAWSVLGKLFF. In DNA, the CDR3 is TGTGCCTGGAGTGTTCTTGGTAAACTGTTTTTT.

In its sample, this clone was seen a few times. This rearrangement joins TRBV6-1 to TRBJ2-7, with a possible D match to TRBD1 (5 bases). Germline V gene data show CDR1 as MNHNS and CDR2 as SASEGT. CDR3 length equals 12 residues. V lost 7 bases, J lost 2 bases, and 9 bases lay in between. The CDR3 coding sequence is TGTGCCAGCACTATGACAGCCTACGAGCAGTACTTC. It codes for CASTMTAYEQYF.

This clone was found a few times. This chain connects TRBV6-4 to TRBJ2-3, with 7 bases identical to TRBD1. V trimming: 2 bases; J trimming: 0 bases; junction bases outside the gene matches: 2. CDR1 MRHNA and CDR2 SNTAGT come from the germline V gene. The CDR3 is made up of 15 amino acids. CDR3 loop: CASSDQGESTDTQYF. The CDR3 DNA reads TGTGCCAGCAGTGACCAGGGGGAGAGCACAGATACGCAGTATTTT.

The chain combines TRBV25-1 with TRBJ2-3, with D perhaps given as TRBD1 or TRBD2 (5 bases each). V gave up 2 bases and J gave up 3 bases, with 12 bases separating them. The CDR3 runs 15 residues. Germline loops: CDR1 MGHDK, CDR2 SYGVNS. The CDR3 region has the DNA TGTGCCAGCAGTGAACCCCGGGGCCATACAGATACGCAGTATTTT. This translates into CASSEPRGHTDTQYF.

V and J are TRBV5-1 and TRBJ2-1; 8 bases are a match to TRBD2. The germline CDR1 and CDR2 sequences are SGHRS and YFSETQ. With V trimmed by 4 bases and J by 0 bases, 12 bases remained unmatched. CDR3 length: 18 amino acids. CDR3 coding DNA: TGCGCCAGCAGCCCCAACGCGGCGGGGGGTAGCTCCTACAATGAGCAGTTCTTC. This translates into CASSPNAAGGSSYNEQFF.

This chain joins TRBV2 and TRBJ2-6; D call uncertain. The V gene lost 4 bases and the J gene lost 0 bases, with 4 bases spanning the gap. CDR3 length equals 14 residues. Germline V gene data show CDR1 as SNHLY and CDR2 as FYNNEI. CDR3 loop: CASSGDSGANVLTF. The DNA for the CDR3 is TGTGCCAGCAGTGGGGACTCTGGGGCCAACGTCCTGACTTTC.

As regards this clone: The identical CDR3 is also encoded by other nucleotide sequences in the sample. V and J are TRBV10-3 and TRBJ2-3, with D perhaps given as TRBD1 or TRBD2 (6 bases each). CDR3 length equals 13 residues. CDR1 is ENHRY, CDR2 SYGVKD, per germline. Trimming shortened V by 6 bases and J by 2 bases, and 9 bases separated the two germline ends. For the CDR3, the DNA is TGTGCCATCAGGGGGGGCTCCACAGATACGCAGTATTTT. This sequence encodes CAIRGGSTDTQYF.

The chain is built from TRBV7-9 and TRBJ2-3; the D call may be TRBD1 or TRBD2 (5 bases each). There are 15 residues in the CDR3. The V gene's germline CDR1 is SEHNR and CDR2 FQNEAQ (reference sequence). Trimming removed 7 bases from V and 3 bases from J, with 17 bases in between. CDR3 DNA sequence: TGTGCCAGCACTAGGGGCGGATGGGGGACAGATACGCAGTATTTT. Protein product: CASTRGGWGTDTQYF.

The chain has TRBV30 and TRBJ2-6; TRBD2 might be the D (6 bases). This CDR3 region has 18 residues. Germline V lookup: CDR1 GTSNPN, CDR2 SVGIG (reference sequence). V lost 3 bases and J 2 bases, leaving 20 bases between the germline ends. CDR3 region: CAWSAGGAGIAGANVLTF. The DNA for the CDR3 is TGTGCCTGGAGCGCCGGCGGGGCGGGAATTGCTGGGGCCAACGTCCTGACTTTC.

The gene calls are TRBV4-2 and TRBJ2-2; D remains unclear. Trimming removed 1 base at V and 4 bases at J, with 4 bases between. The CDR3 consists of 13 residues. The V gene's germline CDR1 is LGHNA and CDR2 YNFKEQ. This CDR3 reads CASSQGGTGELFF. Here the CDR3 DNA reads TGTGCCAGCAGCCAAGGGGGCACCGGGGAGCTGTTTTTT.

The V gene is TRBV5-1, the J gene TRBJ2-1, with 7 positions matching TRBD2. Trimming removed 4 bases from V and 3 bases from J; junction bases left unmatched: 13. From germline, CDR1 is SGHRS and CDR2 YFSETQ. CDR3 size: 17 residues. The CDR3 nucleotides read TGCGCCAGCAGCGTAGGTTCCCTTGCGGGGGACTACAATGAGCAGTTCTTC. It encodes CASSVGSLAGDYNEQFF.

The genes are TRBV29-1 and TRBJ2-1; a possible D gene is TRBD1 (5 bases). Trimming pared 8 bases from V and 7 bases from J, leaving 18 bases between. The CDR3 has 13 amino acids. CDR1 SQVTM and CDR2 ANQGSEA come from the germline V gene. The CDR3 reads CSTGKGVENEQFF. The CDR3 DNA reads as TGCAGCACCGGAAAAGGGGTGGAGAATGAGCAGTTCTTC.

This clone was counted between two and nine times. The genes are TRBV29-1 and TRBJ1-2; possibly TRBD1 for D (5 bases). Germline V CDR1 and CDR2: SQVTM, ANQGSEA. The germline V and J ends were trimmed by 8 bases and 4 bases, with 17 bases remaining between them. The CDR3 has 13 amino acids. The CDR3 sequence: CSSRGGASYGYTF. In nucleotides, the CDR3 is TGCAGCTCTAGAGGAGGGGCGTCCTATGGCTACACCTTC.

The V gene is TRBV4-3, the J gene TRBJ2-3; the D is unclear. Germline CDR1 and CDR2: LGHNA and YSLEER. The V gene lost 1 base and the J gene lost 9 bases, with 11 bases spanning the gap. The CDR3 runs 13 residues. The CDR3 sequence: CASSQAELDTQYF. CDR3 in DNA: TGCGCCAGCAGCCAAGCCGAGTTGGACACGCAGTATTTT.

J is TRBJ1-2 and V is TRBV5-4; D is ambiguous. CDR1 SGHNT and CDR2 YYREEE come from the germline V gene (reference sequence). V gave up 3 bases and J gave up 4 bases, with 13 bases separating them. This CDR3 has 14 residues. The CDR3 reads CASSSGAMTYGYTF. The CDR3 coding sequence is TGTGCCAGCAGCTCGGGCGCAATGACCTATGGCTACACCTTC.

This chain uses TRBV4-3 with TRBJ1-1; 7 positions agree with TRBD1. V shed 3 bases, J shed 1 base, and the junction held 5 bases outside the gene matches. CDR1 is LGHNA, CDR2 YSLEER, per germline. The CDR3 sequence is 15 residues long. The CDR3 sequence is CASSQRQGGNTEAFF. The DNA for the CDR3 is TGCGCCAGCAGCCAGAGACAGGGTGGGAACACTGAAGCTTTCTTT.

The V call is TRBV30, the J call TRBJ1-2; unclear D gene. CDR3 length: 9 amino acids. Trimming took off 8 bases at V and 6 bases at J, with 7 bases between the two ends. Germline CDR1 is GTSNPN and CDR2 is SVGIG (reference sequence). The DNA for the CDR3 is TGTGCCGGCGAGGATGGCTACACCTTC. It yields the protein CAGEDGYTF.

This sequence joins TRBV2 and TRBJ2-7, with 10 bases fitting TRBD1. J gave up 2 bases and V 11 bases, and 0 bases lay outside the gene matches. In germline, CDR1 is SNHLY, CDR2 FYNNEI. This CDR3 has 11 residues. The CDR3 DNA is TGTGCCGGGACAGGGGCCTACGAGCAGTACTTC. Translation gives CAGTGAYEQYF.

The rearrangement uses TRBV29-1 and TRBJ2-5, with TRBD1 matching 8 bases. The V gene's germline CDR1 is SQVTM and CDR2 ANQGSEA. V was clipped by 6 bases and J by 1 base; unmatched bases: 1. CDR3 size: 12 residues. The CDR3 DNA is TGCAGCGTCGACAGGGGCCAAGAGACCCAGTACTTC. It codes for CSVDRGQETQYF.

The genes are TRBV28 and TRBJ2-2, with TRBD1 matching 7 bases. The CDR3 spans 15 residues. Germline assignment: CDR1 MDHEN and CDR2 SYDVKM. J lost 3 bases, V lost 4 bases, and 5 bases had no gene match. The chain's CDR3 is CASSSLDRDTGELFF. The CDR3 nucleotides read TGTGCCAGCAGTTCATTAGACAGGGACACCGGGGAGCTGTTTTTT.